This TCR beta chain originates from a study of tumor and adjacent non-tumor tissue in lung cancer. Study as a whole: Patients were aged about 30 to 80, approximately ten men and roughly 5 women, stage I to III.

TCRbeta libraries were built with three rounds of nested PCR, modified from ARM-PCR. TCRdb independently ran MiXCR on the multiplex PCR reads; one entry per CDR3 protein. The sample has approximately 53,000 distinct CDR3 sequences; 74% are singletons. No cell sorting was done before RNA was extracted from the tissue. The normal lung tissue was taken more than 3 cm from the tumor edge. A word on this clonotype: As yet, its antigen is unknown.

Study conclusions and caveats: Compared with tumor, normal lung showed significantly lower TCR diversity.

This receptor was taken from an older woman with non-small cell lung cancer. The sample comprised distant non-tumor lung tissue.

The CDR3 sequence is CASSYDVESIQYF. Here the CDR3 DNA reads TGTGCCAGCAGTTACGATGTCGAGAGCATTCAGTACTTC. The chain is built from TRBV6-2 or TRBV6-3 and TRBJ2-4; D gene ambiguous. The CDR3 sequence is 13 residues long. Germline V gene sequence: CDR1 MNHEY, CDR2 SVGEGT. The V and J ends lost 2 bases and 9 bases respectively, with 11 bases between them.